This TCR beta chain was retrieved from a study of blood T cell repertoires in COVID-19. As for the study in general: Sites across the United States, Italy and Spain contributed samples from acute and convalescent COVID-19.

This CDR3 is built from 15 residues. Germline V gene data show CDR1 as MGHDK and CDR2 as SYGVNS. V was clipped by 3 bases and J by 2 bases, with 13 bases between them. Original processing notes: By means of reference gene primer amplification, nucleated cell counts were estimated. TCRdb's copy holds only in-frame clones and misses some; the assay was immunoSEQ multiplex PCR. The DNA gave D and trimming, while V, J and clone size come from that table. The repertoire holds roughly 250,000 clones, roughly four fifths seen once, with roughly 12% in the top ten. The sample consisted of peripheral blood. The clonotype originates from a woman aged 55-75 years with active or convalescent COVID-19. This sequence joins TRBV25-1 and TRBJ2-5; a possible D gene is TRBD1 (6 bases). The CDR3 DNA reads as TGTGCCAGCAGTGACTCGACAGGATATCAAGAGACCCAGTACTTC. Protein product: CASSDSTGYQETQYF. The full variable domain, with the rest looked up from reference TRBV25-1 and TRBJ2-5, is EADIYQTPRYLVIGTGKKITLECSQTMGHDKMYWYQQDPGMELHLIHYSYGVNSTEKGDLSSESTVSRIRTEHFPLTLESARPSHTSQYLCASSDSTGYQETQYFGPGTRLLVL.